Sequencing of this T cell receptor (beta chain) was carried out in a study of response to subunit inactivated influenza vaccine. Findings of the study overall: After each seasonal influenza vaccination, few new T cells are recruited, the authors suggested.

V was shortened by 5 bases and J by 4 bases, with 8 bases between the two germline ends. Germline V gene lookup returns CDR1 MNHEY and CDR2 SVGEGT. The CDR3 is 12 residues long. TCRdb re-called the RT-PCR reads with MiXCR, one entry per CDR3 protein. The sample has about 520,000 distinct CDR3 sequences; about 25% are singletons. To note about this clonotype: Its antigen is undetermined.

The sample in question was CD4+ T cells sorted from PBMCs, obtained more than 4 days after vaccination. The clonotype comes from a man in his fifties who received an inactivated influenza vaccine. The J gene is TRBJ2-5, the V gene TRBV6-2 or TRBV6-3; no clear D gene. CDR3 amino acids: CASSILGETQYF. CDR3 nucleotide sequence: TGTGCCAGCAGTATTTTAGGAGAGACCCAGTACTTC.